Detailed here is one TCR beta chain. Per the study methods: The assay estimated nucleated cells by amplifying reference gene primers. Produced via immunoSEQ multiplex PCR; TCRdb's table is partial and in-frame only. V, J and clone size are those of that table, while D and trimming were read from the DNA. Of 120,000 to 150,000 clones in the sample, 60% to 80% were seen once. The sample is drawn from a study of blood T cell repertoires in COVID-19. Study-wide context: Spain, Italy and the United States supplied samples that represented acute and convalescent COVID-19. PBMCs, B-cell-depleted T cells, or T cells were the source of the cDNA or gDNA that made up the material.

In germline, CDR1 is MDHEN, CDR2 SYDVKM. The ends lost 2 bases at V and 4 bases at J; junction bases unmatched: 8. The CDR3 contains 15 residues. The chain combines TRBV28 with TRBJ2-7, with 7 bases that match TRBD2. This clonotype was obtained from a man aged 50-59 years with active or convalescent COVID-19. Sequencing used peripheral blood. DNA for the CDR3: TGTGCCAGCAGTTTAAGGGCGGGAGTAAGGTACGAGCAGTACTTC. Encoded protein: CASSLRAGVRYEQYF.